The sequence of this TCR beta chain was determined in a study of cytomegalovirus exposure and HLA in healthy donors (TCRdb year 2017). For the study in its entirety: The roughly 670 repertoires of the first cohort and the 95 to 150 validation repertoires were produced on the same platform, according to a later analysis. The study aimed to test whether cataloging public T cell receptors could reveal signatures of past pathogen exposure. In addition to the first cohort of 666 subjects, a separate validation cohort of 100 to 150 different subjects was used. The study combined high-throughput TCR immunosequencing, statistical association of individual TCRs with disease status, and machine learning to predict cytomegalovirus infection status.

On this clone: Its recognized antigen is unknown. Base qualities are missing; no much larger clone stands one base away.

The library was obtained by the immunoSEQ multiplex PCR assay. In the source study's methods: A statistical classification framework was built for diagnosing cytomegalovirus status from the catalog of TCR beta chain sequences. Not all clones reach the TCRdb copy of this immuneACCESS table, which keeps in-frame sequences only. Checked studies attribute under half of the gap to unresolved V genes and leave the rest unexplained. V, J and clone size reflect that table, while D and trimming were determined from the DNA. This sample comprises more than 70,000 clones, 90% to 96% of them detected only once. Roughly 1.6% of the sample is held by the ten biggest clonotypes. Study-level results and caveats: Subsequent analysis determined that TCRs grouped into clusters in the first cohort also showed a tendency toward co-occurrence across the roughly 110 validation repertoires, and approximately 94% of cluster scores exceeded 0. A later analysis lacked HLA typing for the validation cohort, so it scored co-occurrence in that cohort across all 120 or so repertoires. Three of the identified cytomegalovirus-associated TCR beta chains were confirmed in vitro to be specific for cytomegalovirus antigens. The classifier was reported to diagnose cytomegalovirus status with high specificity and sensitivity in both the original and validation cohorts. While some public TCRs were present in many individuals, most TCR sequences turned up only very rarely across donors. The study gave a list of about 150 TCR beta chains associated with cytomegalovirus. The authors suggested that the approach could potentially be generalized to other disease states and immunological phenotypes.

The donors were included in the validation cohort of roughly 130 subjects, a group kept apart from the roughly 680-subject first cohort. The CDR3 covers 16 residues, taking in both the cysteine and the phenylalanine. Only CDR3 DNA remains: 48 bases, in frame from the first base. From a lookup of the germline V gene, CDR1 and CDR2 are SGHDT and YYEEEE. Trimming accounts for 0 bases at V and 4 bases at J, while the number of junction bases matched to no gene is 3. The sample consisted of PBMCs. The chain joins TRBV5-6 to TRBJ2-2, and TRBD2 aligns with 10 junction nucleotides. This receptor was identified in a man aged 18-30 years in good health and CMV-seropositive. The nucleotides read TGTGCCAGCAGCTTGGGAGTAGCGGGAGGCACCGGGGAGCTGTTTTTT. It translates to CASSLGVAGGTGELFF.